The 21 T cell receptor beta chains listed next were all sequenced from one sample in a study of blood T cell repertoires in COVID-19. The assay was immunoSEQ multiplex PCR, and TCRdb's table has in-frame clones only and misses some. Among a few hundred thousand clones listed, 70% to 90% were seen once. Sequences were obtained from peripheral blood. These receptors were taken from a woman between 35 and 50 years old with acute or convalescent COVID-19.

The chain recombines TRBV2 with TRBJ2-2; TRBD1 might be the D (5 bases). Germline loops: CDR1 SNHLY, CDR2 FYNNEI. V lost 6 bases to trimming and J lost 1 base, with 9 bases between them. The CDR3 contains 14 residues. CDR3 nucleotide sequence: TGTGCCAGCAGCCAAGGGGTGAACACCGGGGAGCTGTTTTTT. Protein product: CASSQGVNTGELFF.

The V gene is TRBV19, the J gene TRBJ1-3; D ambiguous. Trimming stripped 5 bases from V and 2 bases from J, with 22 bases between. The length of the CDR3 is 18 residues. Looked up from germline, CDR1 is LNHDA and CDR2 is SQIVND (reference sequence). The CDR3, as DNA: TGTGCCAGTAGTCCAGAGACGTCGGGGATTGGAGCTGGAAACACCATATATTTT. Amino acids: CASSPETSGIGAGNTIYF.

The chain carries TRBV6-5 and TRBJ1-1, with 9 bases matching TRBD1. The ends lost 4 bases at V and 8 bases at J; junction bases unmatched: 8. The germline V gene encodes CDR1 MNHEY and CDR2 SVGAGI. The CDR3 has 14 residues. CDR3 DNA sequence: TGTGCCAGCAGTTTGCTCCCGGGACAGGGAGAAGCTTTCTTT. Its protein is CASSLLPGQGEAFF.

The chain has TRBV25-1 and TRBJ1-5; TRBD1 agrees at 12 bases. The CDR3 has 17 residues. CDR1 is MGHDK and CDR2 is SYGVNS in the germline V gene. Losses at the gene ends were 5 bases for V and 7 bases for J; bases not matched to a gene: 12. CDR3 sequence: CASSYYRDRGLEQPQHF. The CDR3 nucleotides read TGTGCCAGCAGTTATTACCGGGACAGGGGGCTGGAGCAGCCCCAGCATTTT.

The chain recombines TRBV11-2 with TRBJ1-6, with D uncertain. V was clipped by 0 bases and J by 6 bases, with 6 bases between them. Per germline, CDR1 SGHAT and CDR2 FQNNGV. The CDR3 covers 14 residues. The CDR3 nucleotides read TGTGCCAGCAGCTTAGAACAGAGTAATTCACCCCTCCACTTT. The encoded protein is CASSLEQSNSPLHF. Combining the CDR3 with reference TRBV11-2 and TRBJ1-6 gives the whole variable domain EAGVAQSPRYKIIEKRQSVAFWCNPISGHATLYWYQQILGQGPKLLIQFQNNGVVDDSQLPKDRFSAERLKGVDSTLKIQPAKLEDSAVYLCASSLEQSNSPLHFGNGTRLTVT.

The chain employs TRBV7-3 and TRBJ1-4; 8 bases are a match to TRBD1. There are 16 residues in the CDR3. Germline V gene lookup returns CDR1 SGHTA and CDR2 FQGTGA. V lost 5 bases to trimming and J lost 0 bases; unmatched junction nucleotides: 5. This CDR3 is CASSRTGGATNEKLFF. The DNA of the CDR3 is TGTGCCAGCAGCCGAACAGGGGGAGCAACTAATGAAAAACTGTTTTTT.

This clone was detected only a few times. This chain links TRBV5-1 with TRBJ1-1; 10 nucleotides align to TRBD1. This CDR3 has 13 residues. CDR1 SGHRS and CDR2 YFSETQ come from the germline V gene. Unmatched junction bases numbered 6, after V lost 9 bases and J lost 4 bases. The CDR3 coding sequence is TGCGCCACGAGACAGGGGGCGGCCACTGAAGCTTTCTTT. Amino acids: CATRQGAATEAFF.

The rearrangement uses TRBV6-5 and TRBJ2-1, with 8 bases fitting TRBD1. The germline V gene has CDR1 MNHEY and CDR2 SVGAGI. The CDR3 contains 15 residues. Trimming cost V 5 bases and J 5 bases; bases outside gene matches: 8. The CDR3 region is CASSPRTGSDNEQFF. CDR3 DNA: TGTGCCAGCAGTCCCCGGACAGGGTCTGACAATGAGCAGTTCTTC.

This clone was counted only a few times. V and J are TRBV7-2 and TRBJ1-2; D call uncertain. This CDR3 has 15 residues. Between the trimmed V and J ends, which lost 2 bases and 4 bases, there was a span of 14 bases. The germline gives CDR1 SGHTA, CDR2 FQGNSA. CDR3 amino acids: CASSLLRPAGYGYTF. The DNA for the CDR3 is TGTGCCAGCAGCTTACTACGGCCGGCAGGCTATGGCTACACCTTC.

In nucleotides, the CDR3 is TGTGCCAGCAGTTTTATGCACCCCGAGGTTTCGGACTATGGCTACACCTTC. It translates to CASSFMHPEVSDYGYTF. V usage is TRBV27 and J usage is TRBJ1-2; no clear D gene. The V gene lost 3 bases and the J gene lost 3 bases, with 20 bases spanning the gap. CDR3 length: 17 amino acids. Germline V gene sequence: CDR1 MNHEY, CDR2 SMNVEV (reference sequence).

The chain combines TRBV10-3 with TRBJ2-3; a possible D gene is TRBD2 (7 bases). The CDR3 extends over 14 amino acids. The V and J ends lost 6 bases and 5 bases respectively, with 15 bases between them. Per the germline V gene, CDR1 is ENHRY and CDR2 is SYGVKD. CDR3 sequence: CAISPGGHIDTQYF. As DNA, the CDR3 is TGTGCCATCAGCCCCGGGGGGCACATAGATACGCAGTATTTT.

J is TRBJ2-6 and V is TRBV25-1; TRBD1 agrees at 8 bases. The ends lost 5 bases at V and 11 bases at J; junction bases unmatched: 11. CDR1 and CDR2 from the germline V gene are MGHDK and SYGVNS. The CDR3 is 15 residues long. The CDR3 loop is CASSQDRAGSDVLTF. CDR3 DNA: TGTGCCAGCAGTCAGGACAGGGCGGGTTCGGACGTCCTGACTTTC. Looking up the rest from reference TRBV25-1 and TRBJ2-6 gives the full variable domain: EADIYQTPRYLVIGTGKKITLECSQTMGHDKMYWYQQDPGMELHLIHYSYGVNSTEKGDLSSESTVSRIRTEHFPLTLESARPSHTSQYLCASSQDRAGSDVLTFGAGSRLTVL.

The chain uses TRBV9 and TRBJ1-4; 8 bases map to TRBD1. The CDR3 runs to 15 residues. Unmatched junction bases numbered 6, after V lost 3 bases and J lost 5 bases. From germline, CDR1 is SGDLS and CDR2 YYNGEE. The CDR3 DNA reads TGTGCCAGCAGCGCCGGACAGGGATGGAATGAAAAACTGTTTTTT. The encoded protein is CASSAGQGWNEKLFF. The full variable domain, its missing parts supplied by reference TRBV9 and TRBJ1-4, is DSGVTQTPKHLITATGQRVTLRCSPRSGDLSVYWYQQSLDQGLQFLIQYYNGEERAKGNILERFSAQQFPDLHSELNLSSLELGDSALYFCASSAGQGWNEKLFFGSGTQLSVL.

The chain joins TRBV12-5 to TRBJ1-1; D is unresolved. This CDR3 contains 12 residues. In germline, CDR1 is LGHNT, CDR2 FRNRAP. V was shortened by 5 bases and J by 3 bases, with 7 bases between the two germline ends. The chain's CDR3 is CASGPPDTEAFF. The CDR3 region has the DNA TGTGCTAGTGGTCCCCCGGACACTGAAGCTTTCTTT.

CDR3 coding DNA: TGCGCCAGCAGCCTTGTCCCGGGACTGGGCGGAAAAAATGGCTACACCTTC. This codes for CASSLVPGLGGKNGYTF. This sequence joins TRBV4-1 and TRBJ1-2, with D possibly being TRBD1 (5 bases). V shed 4 bases and J shed 6 bases, with 24 bases lying between them. The germline V gene encodes CDR1 MGHRA and CDR2 YSYEKL. This CDR3 spans 17 amino acids.

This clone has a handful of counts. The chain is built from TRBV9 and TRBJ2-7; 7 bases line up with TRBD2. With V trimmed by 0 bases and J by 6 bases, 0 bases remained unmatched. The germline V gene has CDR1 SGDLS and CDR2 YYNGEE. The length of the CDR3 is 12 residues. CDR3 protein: CASSVGGSEQYV. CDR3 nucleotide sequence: TGTGCCAGCAGCGTAGGCGGGAGCGAGCAGTACGTC.

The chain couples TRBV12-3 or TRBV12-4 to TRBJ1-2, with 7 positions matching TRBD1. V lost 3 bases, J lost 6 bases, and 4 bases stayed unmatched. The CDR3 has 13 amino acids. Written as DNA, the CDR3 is TGTGCCAGCAGTTTGTCGCAGGGGGATGGCTACACCTTC. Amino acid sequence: CASSLSQGDGYTF.

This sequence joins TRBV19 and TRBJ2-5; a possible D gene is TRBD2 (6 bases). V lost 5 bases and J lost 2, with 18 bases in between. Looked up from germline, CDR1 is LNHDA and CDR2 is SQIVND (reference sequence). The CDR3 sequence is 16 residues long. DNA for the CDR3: TGTGCCAGTAGTTCCCGGGGGAAGGGTGGGCAAGAGACCCAGTACTTC. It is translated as CASSSRGKGGQETQYF.

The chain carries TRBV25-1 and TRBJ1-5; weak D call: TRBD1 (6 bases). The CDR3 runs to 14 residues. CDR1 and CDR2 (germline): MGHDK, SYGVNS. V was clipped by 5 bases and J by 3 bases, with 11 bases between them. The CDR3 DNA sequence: TGTGCCAGCAGTAAACAGGGCAACAATCAGCCCCAGCATTTT. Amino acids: CASSKQGNNQPQHF.

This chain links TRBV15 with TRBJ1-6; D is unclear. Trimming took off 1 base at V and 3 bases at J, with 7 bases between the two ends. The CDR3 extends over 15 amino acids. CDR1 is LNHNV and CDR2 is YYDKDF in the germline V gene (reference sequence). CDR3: CATSRARIYNSPLHF. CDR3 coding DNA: TGTGCCACCAGCAGAGCGAGGATCTATAATTCACCCCTCCACTTT.

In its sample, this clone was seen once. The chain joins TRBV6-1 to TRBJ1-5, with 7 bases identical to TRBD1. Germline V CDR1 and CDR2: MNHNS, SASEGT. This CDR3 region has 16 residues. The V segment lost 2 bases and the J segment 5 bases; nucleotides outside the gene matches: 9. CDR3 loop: CASSEFPGQLYQPQHF. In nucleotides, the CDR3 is TGTGCCAGCAGTGAATTTCCGGGACAGCTTTATCAGCCCCAGCATTTT.